Listed here are 2 T cell receptor beta chains from one sample, sequenced in a study of human T cells and chemical hapten exposure. Time point: patch test 1, 2 weeks after DPC sensitization. Stated treatment: therapeutic diphenylcyclopropenone sensitization with weekly scalp DPC. MiXCR, run by TCRdb on the RACE reads, gives a single entry per CDR3 protein. Of approximately 49,000 distinct CDR3 sequences listed, around a tenth are singletons. The sequences come from whole blood, collected in connection with sensitization to the hapten diphenylcyclopropenone (DPC). The receptors were gathered from a woman between 45 and 65 years old with alopecia areata. Some clones in this sample may be carry-over from other donors' samples.

This clonotype has a handful of counts. The gene calls are TRBV2 and TRBJ2-6; TRBD1 or TRBD2 may be the D gene (5 bases each). Trimming removed 6 bases from V and 1 base from J, with 13 bases in between. Germline CDR1 reads SNHLY; CDR2 reads FYNNEI. The CDR3 runs to 16 residues. The CDR3 bases are TGTGCCAGCAGAATACTAGGGGTTTCTGGGGCCAACGTCCTGACTTTC. It codes for CASRILGVSGANVLTF.

Many counts were recorded for this clonotype. The rearrangement joins TRBV5-4 to TRBJ2-5; 11 nucleotides agree with TRBD2. Germline assignment: CDR1 SGHNT and CDR2 YYREEE (reference sequence). V lost 5 bases, J lost 4 bases, and 7 bases stayed unmatched. The CDR3 covers 15 residues. In DNA form, the CDR3 reads TGTGCCAGCAGGAACTTACTAGCGGGAGTAGAGACCCAGTACTTC. This encodes CASRNLLAGVETQYF.